This T cell receptor (beta chain) was captured by sequencing in a study of cytomegalovirus exposure and HLA in healthy donors. PCR involved 60 Vbeta and 13 Jbeta primers. The data were produced by immunoSEQ multiplex PCR, yet TCRdb's version contains in-frame clones alone and is incomplete. The sample lists roughly 130,000 clones; 75% to 90% were seen once. Worth noting for this clone: Antigen: not known.

Study findings and constraints: A later analysis linked a missense DCLRE1C variant to TCR beta V- and J-gene trimming. Common viral pathogens were later found to be apparently linked to several of the most significant clusters. Cytomegalovirus status, reportedly, was diagnosed with high specificity and sensitivity by the classifier. Sequencing probably produced one cluster of sequence variants that were highly shared.

Trimming took off 4 bases at V and 4 bases at J, with 7 bases between the two ends. Germline V gene lookup returns CDR1 MDHEN and CDR2 SYDVKM. This CDR3 has 12 amino acids. The chain joins TRBV28 to TRBJ1-2; D is unresolved. Specimen: PBMCs. The TCR was taken from a man aged 40-50 years in good health and CMV-seronegative. The CDR3 is CASSSESYGYTF. CDR3 sequence (DNA): TGTGCCAGCAGTTCCGAGAGCTATGGCTACACCTTC.